The entry below describes one TCR beta chain. As yet, its antigen is unknown. TCRdb re-called the reads through MiXCR, storing one row per CDR3 protein. The sample has roughly 570,000 distinct CDR3 sequences, approximately 40% seen once. The data were obtained in a study of T cell repertoires in cytomegalovirus infection. Study information: CMV epitopes, recently identified HLA-C-restricted and well-studied HLA-B-restricted, were used. It was the public TCR beta signatures that indicated both CMV infection and matching HLA type. General study points: Ex vivo responses were dominated by HLA-C-restricted CMV-specific TCR beta clonotypes.

The V segment lost 0 bases and the J segment 2 bases; nucleotides outside the gene matches: 4. The CDR3 is 17 residues long. Germline values: CDR1 LNHDA, CDR2 SQIVND (reference sequence). The chain uses TRBV19 and TRBJ1-4; the match to TRBD1 covers 9 bases. The specimen was cultured PBMCs, collected from culture after CMV antigen stimulation. The sequence was obtained from a human donor in good health (CMV status not recorded). Some clones in this sample may be carry-over from other donors' samples. The CDR3 DNA sequence: TGTGCCAGTAGTATAGATCACAGGGGGCCTACTAATGAAAAACTGTTTTTT. Amino acid sequence: CASSIDHRGPTNEKLFF.